The source of this T cell receptor (beta chain) is a study of CD8 T cells in ankylosing spondylitis. Findings and caveats of the study: Earlier reports found some motif variants in synovial fluid and blood in reactive arthritis.

MiXCR was run by TCRdb on the 5' RACE reads, yielding one entry per CDR3 protein. The sample includes about 200,000 distinct CDR3 sequences, more than 10% of them seen just once. Concerning this clonotype itself: Its antigen is undetermined.

The germline V gene encodes CDR1 MNHEY and CDR2 SVGAGI. The V segment lost 3 bases and the J segment 3 bases; nucleotides outside the gene matches: 9. The CDR3 length is 18 residues. This receptor was identified in a male donor with ankylosing spondylitis or in good health (not recorded which). Sequencing was carried out using blood, either unsorted or a sorted T cell fraction (not recorded which). V gene TRBV6-5 combines with J gene TRBJ2-1; 12 bases are a match to TRBD2. The CDR3 DNA sequence: TGTGCCAGCAGTTATGGTCTAGCGGGAGGGCCTCTCTACAATGAGCAGTTCTTC. This codes for CASSYGLAGGPLYNEQFF.